These 7 T cell receptor beta chains originate from one sample sequenced in a study of cytomegalovirus exposure and HLA in healthy donors. PCR involved 60 Vbeta and 13 Jbeta primers. Profiled with immunoSEQ multiplex PCR; TCRdb holds only in-frame clones, not every one. This sample has 95,000 to 110,000 clones; around 79% occur once, and the top ten carry 4%. Sequencing was carried out using PBMCs. The receptor source for this set is a man in his forties or fifties in good health and CMV-seropositive.

This sequence joins TRBV19 and TRBJ2-5; D unresolved. The ends were cut back, 2 bases at V and 5 bases at J, with 12 bases in the middle. CDR1 is LNHDA and CDR2 is SQIVND in the germline V gene (reference sequence). The CDR3 loop spans 14 amino acids. CDR3 in DNA: TGTGCCAGTAGTATATCTTGGTTACGGGAGACCCAGTACTTC. Protein sequence: CASSISWLRETQYF.

The J gene is TRBJ2-5, the V gene TRBV9, with 15 bases that match TRBD2. The CDR3 contains 21 residues. Trimming cost V 3 bases and J 2 bases; bases outside gene matches: 17. Germline V gives CDR1 SGDLS, CDR2 YYNGEE. CDR3 sequence (DNA): TGTGCCAGCAGCGCTGGGACTAGCGGGAGGCCGAGGCCGGGATCTCAAGAGACCCAGTACTTC. Its protein is CASSAGTSGRPRPGSQETQYF.

In its sample, this clone was seen a few times. The V call is TRBV21-1, the J call TRBJ2-5; TRBD2 reflects the table's D call only, with no check against the DNA. TRBV21-1 is deemed a pseudogene. This CDR3 has 16 residues. This CDR3 is CASSRETSGIRETQYF. CDR3 in DNA: TGTGCCAGCAGCAGGGAGACTAGCGGGATTCGAGAGACCCAGTACTTC.

This chain joins TRBV28 and TRBJ2-1; 8 bases match TRBD2. CDR3 length: 14 amino acids. Germline lookup yields CDR1 MDHEN and CDR2 SYDVKM. After removal of 6 bases from V and 8 bases from J, the junction contained 9 bases not matched to a gene. The DNA for the CDR3 is TGTGCCAGCAGCTCCCCGGGGGGGGTCGATGAGCAGTTCTTC. Translated: CASSSPGGVDEQFF.

J is TRBJ2-7 and V is TRBV7-9, with 8 bases that match TRBD2. Losses at the gene ends were 1 base for V and 2 bases for J; bases not matched to a gene: 13. The germline CDR1 and CDR2 sequences are SEHNR and FQNEAQ (reference sequence). The CDR3 has 18 amino acids. The CDR3: CASSLGGGLAGLTYEQYF. CDR3 bases: TGTGCCAGCAGCTTAGGAGGGGGGCTAGCGGGCCTGACCTACGAGCAGTACTTC. Based on the CDR3 plus reference TRBV7-9 and TRBJ2-7, the full variable domain is DTGVSQNPRHKITKRGQNVTFRCDPISEHNRLYWYRQTLGQGPEFLTYFQNEAQLEKSRLLSDRFSAERPKGSFSTLEIQRTEQGDSAMYLCASSLGGGLAGLTYEQYFGPGTRLTVT.

This clone has a handful of counts. The genes are TRBV9 and TRBJ1-3; 9 nucleotides agree with TRBD1. J gave up 5 bases and V 3 bases, and 9 bases lay outside the gene matches. There are 16 residues in the CDR3. CDR1 is SGDLS, CDR2 YYNGEE, per germline. CDR3 nucleotides: TGTGCCAGCAGCGGCGGACAGGGGCAAAAAAGAAACACCATATATTTT. The encoded protein is CASSGGQGQKRNTIYF.

The genes are TRBV29-1 and TRBJ1-2; a weak D match, TRBD1 (6 bases). Trimming removed 7 bases from V and 8 bases from J, with 14 bases in between. From germline, CDR1 is SQVTM and CDR2 ANQGSEA. The CDR3 totals 11 residues. Written as DNA, the CDR3 is TGCAGCGGCCAAGGGGGGGGAGGCTACACCTTC. It encodes CSGQGGGGYTF.